This passage covers 23 T cell receptor beta chains from one sample sequenced in a study of T cells after posttransplantation cyclophosphamide. Produced via immunoSEQ multiplex PCR; TCRdb's table is partial and in-frame only. The table includes about 18,000 clones, approximately 87% detected once. Sequencing was performed on memory CD4+ T cells sorted from blood. Every receptor here comes from a man aged 25-40 years in good health and a related stem cell transplant donor.

The rearrangement uses TRBV5-1 and TRBJ1-5; D might be TRBD1 (5 bases). The CDR3 covers 14 residues. From germline, CDR1 is SGHRS and CDR2 YFSETQ. The V and J ends lost 0 bases and 11 bases respectively, with 15 bases between them. The CDR3 region is CASSLDWGTGAQHF. DNA of the CDR3: TGCGCCAGCAGCTTGGATTGGGGGACTGGGGCCCAGCATTTT.

The rearrangement uses TRBV11-2 and TRBJ1-6, with D maybe TRBD1 (6 bases). This CDR3 contains 16 residues. Germline V gives CDR1 SGHAT, CDR2 FQNNGV. V was shortened by 5 bases and J by 10 bases, with 21 bases between the two germline ends. The chain's CDR3 is CASSASTGTMFSPLHF. CDR3 bases: TGTGCCAGCAGCGCGTCAACCGGGACAATGTTCTCACCCCTCCACTTT.

The chain employs TRBV7-6 and TRBJ2-3; D gene uncertain. CDR1 is SGHVS, CDR2 FNYEAQ, per germline. The CDR3 is made up of 14 amino acids. V dropped 1 base and J dropped 1 base, with 6 bases sitting between them. The DNA for the CDR3 is TGTGCCAGCAGCTTAGGGCCTGGCACAGATACGCAGTATTTT. It specifies CASSLGPGTDTQYF.

V and J are TRBV9 and TRBJ1-1; 9 nucleotides agree with TRBD1. Germline CDR1 reads SGDLS; CDR2 reads YYNGEE. This CDR3 spans 13 amino acids. Trimming at V came to 4 bases and at J to 3 bases, leaving 1 base not matched to a gene. The CDR3 nucleotides read TGTGCCAGCAGCTGGACAGGGGACACTGAAGCTTTCTTT. It is translated as CASSWTGDTEAFF.

The chain combines TRBV5-1 with TRBJ1-6; 12 nucleotides agree with TRBD1. CDR3 size: 13 residues. CDR1 is SGHRS and CDR2 is YFSETQ in the germline V gene. V trimming: 3 bases; J trimming: 12 bases; junction bases outside the gene matches: 1. CDR3 loop: CASSWDRGLPLHF. The CDR3 region has the DNA TGCGCCAGCAGCTGGGACAGGGGGCTACCCCTCCACTTT.

V gene TRBV27 combines with J gene TRBJ2-7; D not certain. Deletions cut 3 bases from V and 5 bases from J, with 14 bases between. This CDR3 is built from 14 residues. Germline V gene data show CDR1 as MNHEY and CDR2 as SMNVEV (reference sequence). CDR3 in amino acids: CASSFLLKLNEQYF. CDR3 sequence (DNA): TGTGCCAGCAGTTTTCTCCTCAAGCTCAACGAGCAGTACTTC.

In this sample, this clone turned up a few times. This sample also contains other DNA sequences that code for the same CDR3. The chain recombines TRBV5-1 with TRBJ2-2; 7 bases are shared with TRBD2. There are 15 residues in the CDR3. Germline V lookup: CDR1 SGHRS, CDR2 YFSETQ. The V segment lost 0 bases and the J segment 6 bases; nucleotides outside the gene matches: 5. The DNA of the CDR3 is TGCGCCAGCAGCTTGGGACTAGCTGGGGCCGGGGAGCTGTTTTTT. As protein: CASSLGLAGAGELFF.

CDR3 in amino acids: CASKVTGESYEQYF. The CDR3, as DNA: TGTGCCAGTAAAGTGACAGGGGAATCCTACGAGCAGTACTTC. The chain recombines TRBV19 with TRBJ2-7, with 8 bases fitting TRBD1. This CDR3 spans 14 amino acids. Germline V lookup: CDR1 LNHDA, CDR2 SQIVND (reference sequence). V trimming: 7 bases; J trimming: 1 base; junction bases outside the gene matches: 6.

This chain links TRBV4-3 with TRBJ1-2, with D uncertain. V was shortened by 1 base and J by 5 bases, with 8 bases between the two germline ends. The CDR3 totals 13 residues. Germline V gives CDR1 LGHNA, CDR2 YSLEER. CDR3 amino acids: CASSQVIGYGYTF. The CDR3 bases are TGCGCCAGCAGCCAAGTAATCGGGTATGGCTACACCTTC.

Only a few counts were recorded for this clone. This chain links TRBV21-1 with TRBJ2-7; the DNA was not used to check the table's D call, TRBD1. TRBV21-1 represents a pseudogene. CDR3 length: 16 amino acids. The CDR3 DNA sequence: TGTGCCAGCAGCAAAGCGCGGGGACAGGGTTACTACGAGCAGTACTTC. Translated: CASSKARGQGYYEQYF.

The chain carries TRBV7-9 and TRBJ2-1; possibly TRBD2 for D (6 bases). V was cut by 7 bases and J by 5 bases, with 18 bases left in between. The CDR3 has 15 amino acids. From germline, CDR1 is SEHNR and CDR2 FQNEAQ (reference sequence). The CDR3 nucleotides read TGTGCCAGCATACAGACGGGGGTACGCAACAATGAGCAGTTCTTC. This gives the protein CASIQTGVRNNEQFF.

The chain recombines TRBV5-6 with TRBJ1-2; D uncertain. V gave up 1 base and J gave up 8 bases, with 12 bases separating them. There are 13 residues in the CDR3. CDR1 and CDR2 (germline): SGHDT, YYEEEE. The DNA for the CDR3 is TGTGCCAGCAGCTTGCGGGTTACCGGAGGCTACACCTTC. Residues: CASSLRVTGGYTF.

This chain links TRBV19 with TRBJ2-6; TRBD1 agrees at 9 bases. CDR3 length: 18 amino acids. From germline, CDR1 is LNHDA and CDR2 SQIVND (reference sequence). V was clipped by 5 bases and J by 3 bases; unmatched bases: 11. CDR3 DNA: TGTGCCAGTAGTGAAGGGTGGACAGGGGAAGTTGGGGCCAACGTCCTGACTTTC. It translates to CASSEGWTGEVGANVLTF. Variable domain in full (rest from reference TRBV19 and TRBJ2-6): DGGITQSPKYLFRKEGQNVTLSCEQNLNHDAMYWYRQDPGQGLRLIYYSQIVNDFQKGDIAEGYSVSREKKESFPLTVTSAQKNPTAFYLCASSEGWTGEVGANVLTFGAGSRLTVL.

This chain joins TRBV13 and TRBJ2-3; the D gene is possibly TRBD2 (6 bases). This CDR3 region has 16 residues. CDR1 is PRHDT and CDR2 is FYEKMQ in the germline V gene (reference sequence). Trimming took off 4 bases at V and 2 bases at J, with 16 bases between the two ends. CDR3 region: CASSSGTSDFTDTQYF. In DNA form, the CDR3 reads TGTGCCAGCAGCTCCGGGACTTCCGACTTCACAGATACGCAGTATTTT. Supplemented by reference TRBV13 and TRBJ2-3, the full variable domain reads AAGVIQSPRHLIKEKRETATLKCYPIPRHDTVYWYQQGPGQDPQFLISFYEKMQSDKGSIPDRFSAQQFSDYHSELNMSSLELGDSALYFCASSSGTSDFTDTQYFGPGTRLTVL.

This clone appeared a few times. CDR3 coding DNA: TGTGCCAGCAGTTATGACAGCTACGAGCAGTACTTC. It specifies CASSYDSYEQYF. This chain connects TRBV25-1 to TRBJ2-7, with D perhaps matching TRBD1 (5 bases). V was cut by 5 bases and J by 3 bases, with 8 bases left in between. This CDR3 is 12 amino acids long. Germline V CDR1 and CDR2: MGHDK, SYGVNS.

J is TRBJ2-2 and V is TRBV11-2; 9 nucleotides match TRBD1. V gave up 4 bases and J gave up 6 bases; unmatched junction bases: 3. The CDR3 runs to 14 residues. Looked up from germline, CDR1 is SGHAT and CDR2 is FQNNGV. CDR3 sequence (DNA): TGTGCCAGCAGCTGGGGGACAGGGCCCGGGGAGCTGTTTTTT. Translating it yields CASSWGTGPGELFF. Looking up the rest from reference TRBV11-2 and TRBJ2-2 gives the full variable domain: EAGVAQSPRYKIIEKRQSVAFWCNPISGHATLYWYQQILGQGPKLLIQFQNNGVVDDSQLPKDRFSAERLKGVDSTLKIQPAKLEDSAVYLCASSWGTGPGELFFGEGSRLTVL.

The chain joins TRBV10-3 to TRBJ2-3; 10 positions agree with TRBD2. The length of the CDR3 is 18 residues. Germline CDR1 ENHRY, CDR2 SYGVKD. After removal of 8 bases from V and 2 bases from J, the junction contained 16 bases not matched to a gene. CDR3 DNA: TGTGCCATCGGGACCAAGCGGGGGGGCCGGGGGAACACAGATACGCAGTATTTT. Residues: CAIGTKRGGRGNTDTQYF.

V gene TRBV9 combines with J gene TRBJ1-5; TRBD1 matches 8 bases. The V gene end was trimmed by 4 bases and the J gene end by 2 bases; junction bases not matched to a gene: 5. The CDR3 covers 15 residues. In germline, CDR1 is SGDLS, CDR2 YYNGEE. The CDR3 DNA is TGTGCCAGCAGCACCAGGGGGCTTGGCAATCAGCCCCAGCATTTT. Translation gives CASSTRGLGNQPQHF.

The rearrangement uses TRBV5-1 and TRBJ2-3; D gene unclear. The germline gives CDR1 SGHRS, CDR2 YFSETQ. The CDR3 has 13 amino acids. Trimming took 1 base from V and 9 from J, leaving 12 bases between them. The CDR3 region is CASSLLGRPTQYF. Here the CDR3 DNA reads TGCGCCAGCAGCTTGTTGGGCAGACCCACGCAGTATTTT.

This chain links TRBV28 with TRBJ2-7; 9 positions agree with TRBD1. Germline V gene lookup returns CDR1 MDHEN and CDR2 SYDVKM. The junction had 9 bases not matched to a gene; V was cut back by 5 bases and J by 1 base. The CDR3 loop spans 16 amino acids. The CDR3 spells CASSPTIGQGSYEQYF. The CDR3 DNA sequence: TGTGCCAGCAGTCCGACCATAGGACAGGGGTCCTACGAGCAGTACTTC.

This clone was picked up one time. CDR3 nucleotides: TGTGCCAGCAGCCCTCCACAGGCCTTCTCCTACAATGAGCAGTTCTTC. Amino acids: CASSPPQAFSYNEQFF. The chain carries TRBV5-4 and TRBJ2-1; a possible D gene is TRBD1 (5 bases). Germline-derived CDR1 and CDR2 are SGHNT and YYREEE (reference sequence). This CDR3 comprises 16 residues. V was clipped by 4 bases and J by 0 bases, with 14 bases between them.

The chain uses TRBV19 and TRBJ1-5, with 8 bases lining up with TRBD1. The J segment lost 7 bases and the V segment lost 5 bases, leaving 7 bases of the junction unmatched. Germline loops: CDR1 LNHDA, CDR2 SQIVND (reference sequence). This CDR3 is 14 amino acids long. For the CDR3, the DNA is TGTGCCAGTAGTGCTTCAGGGGGCTTGCAGCCCCAGCATTTT. It encodes CASSASGGLQPQHF.

The chain links TRBV27 to TRBJ1-6; the D gene is possibly TRBD1 (5 bases). The CDR3 has 14 amino acids. Trimming took off 5 bases at V and 9 bases at J, with 14 bases between the two ends. The V gene's germline CDR1 is MNHEY and CDR2 SMNVEV (reference sequence). The CDR3 protein is CASSAGLMGSPLHF. For the CDR3, the DNA is TGTGCCAGCAGTGCGGGACTTATGGGTTCACCCCTCCACTTT.